This T cell receptor (beta chain) emerged from a study of T-cell memory formation after mild COVID-19. General study points: Among clones contracting day 15 to 85, CD4/CD8 was balanced, whereas later expanders leaned CD4+. Detection of some responders pre-infection suggested pre-existing cross-reactive memory T cells participated.

The germline V gene encodes CDR1 ENHRY and CDR2 SYGVKD. The CDR3 totals 14 residues. V gave up 4 bases and J gave up 5 bases, with 12 bases separating them. On this clonotype: Its antigen is still unknown.

UMIs and sample barcodes were carried by the TCR alpha and TCR beta cDNA libraries that 5'RACE produced using constant-segment primers. TCRdb analysed the 5' RACE reads with MiXCR anew, one entry per CDR3 protein. The data contain about 340,000 distinct CDR3 sequences, roughly 13% of them singletons. The sequencing input was PBMCs or a T cell subset sorted from them (not recorded which). The TCR sequence derives from a man aged 18 to 29 who had mild COVID-19 (a few samples of this study predate the infection). Cell type and time point are not known. The chain couples TRBV10-3 to TRBJ2-1, with TRBD1 as a possible D gene (6 bases). CDR3 nucleotide sequence: TGTGCCATCAGTGGATGGACAGCAAACAATGAGCAGTTCTTC. Its translation: CAISGWTANNEQFF.